This T cell receptor (beta chain) is from a study of blood T cell repertoires in COVID-19. Whole-study context: The United States, Italy and Spain were the sources of the acute and convalescent COVID-19 samples. The analysed material was cDNA or gDNA that came from T cells, B-cell-depleted T cells, or PBMCs.

Original processing notes: Reference gene primers were amplified, and this amplification served to estimate nucleated cell counts. TCRdb's table, derived via immunoSEQ multiplex PCR, lists solely in-frame clones and lacks some. Clonal size and the V and J genes are those of that table, whereas D and trimming came from the DNA. The profile shows roughly 100,000 clones, around 92% of them singletons. This receptor was obtained from a young man with acute or convalescent COVID-19. Sequenced sample: peripheral blood.

CDR3 bases: TGCGCCAGCAGCTTGGGGACAGGGGGCCGGCAAGAGACCCAGTACTTC. It specifies CASSLGTGGRQETQYF. V gene TRBV5-1 combines with J gene TRBJ2-5, with 11 bases fitting TRBD1. V dropped 0 bases and J dropped 2; count of bases not matched to a gene: 3. Germline V gene sequence: CDR1 SGHRS, CDR2 YFSETQ. The CDR3 runs 16 residues.